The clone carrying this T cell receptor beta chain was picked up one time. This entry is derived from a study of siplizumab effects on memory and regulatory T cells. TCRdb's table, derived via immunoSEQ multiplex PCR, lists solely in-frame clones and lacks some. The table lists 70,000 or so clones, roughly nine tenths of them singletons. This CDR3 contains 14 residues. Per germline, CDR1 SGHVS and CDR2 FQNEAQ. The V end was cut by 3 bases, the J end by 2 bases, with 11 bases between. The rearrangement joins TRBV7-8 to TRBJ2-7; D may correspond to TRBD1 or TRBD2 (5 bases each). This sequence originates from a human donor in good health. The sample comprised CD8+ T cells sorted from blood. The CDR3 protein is CASSLPGTPYEQYF. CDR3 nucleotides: TGTGCCAGCAGCTTGCCGGGGACCCCCTACGAGCAGTACTTC.